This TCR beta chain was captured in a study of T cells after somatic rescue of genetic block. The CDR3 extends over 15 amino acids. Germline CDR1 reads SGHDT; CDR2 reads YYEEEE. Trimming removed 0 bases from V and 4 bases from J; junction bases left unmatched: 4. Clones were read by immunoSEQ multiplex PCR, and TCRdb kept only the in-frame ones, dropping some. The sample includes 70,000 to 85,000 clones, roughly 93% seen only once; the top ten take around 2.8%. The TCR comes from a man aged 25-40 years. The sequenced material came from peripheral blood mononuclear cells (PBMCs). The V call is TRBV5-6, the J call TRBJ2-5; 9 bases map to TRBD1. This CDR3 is CASSLGGTGRETQYF. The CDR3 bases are TGTGCCAGCAGCTTGGGTGGGACAGGGAGAGAGACCCAGTACTTC.